These 5 T cell receptor beta chains were all obtained from the same sample, sequenced in a study of OX40 agonist ivuxolimab in advanced cancers. Profiling relied on immunoSEQ multiplex PCR, and the TCRdb table lists in-frame clones only, not all of them. Here the sample spans under 65,000 clones, 80% to 90% being singletons. Sequenced here: CD4+ or CD8+ T cells sorted from blood, sampled in a trial of the OX40 agonist ivuxolimab. These receptor sequences come from an adult with an advanced solid tumor such as melanoma, head and neck, liver or kidney cancer.

The CDR3 loop reads CASTWDLETDTQYF. For the CDR3, the DNA is TGTGCCAGCACCTGGGACTTGGAAACAGATACGCAGTATTTT. The chain couples TRBV7-9 to TRBJ2-3; D perhaps matches TRBD2 (6 bases). The CDR3 has 14 amino acids. Trimming left V 7 bases short and J 3 bases short, with 14 bases between. CDR1 SEHNR and CDR2 FQNEAQ come from the germline V gene (reference sequence).

The V and J genes are TRBV13 and TRBJ2-7, with a possible D match to TRBD2 (6 bases). The V gene lost 2 bases and the J gene lost 7 bases, with 12 bases spanning the gap. Per germline, CDR1 PRHDT and CDR2 FYEKMQ (reference sequence). This CDR3 has 13 amino acids. CDR3 sequence: CASSLSLAGEQYF. CDR3 coding DNA: TGTGCCAGCAGCTTATCACTAGCTGGGGAGCAGTACTTC.

V is TRBV19 and J is TRBJ2-7; TRBD2 aligns across 8 bases. Germline lookup yields CDR1 LNHDA and CDR2 SQIVND (reference sequence). Trimming removed 5 bases from V and 6 bases from J; junction bases left unmatched: 3. The CDR3 has 12 residues. The CDR3 DNA follows: TGTGCCAGTAGTCCCCGGGGGGGCGAGCAGTACTTC. Translating gives CASSPRGGEQYF.

The chain has TRBV15 and TRBJ2-7; D tentatively reads TRBD1 or TRBD2 (5 bases each). Trimming took off 2 bases at V and 4 bases at J, with 15 bases between the two ends. Germline values: CDR1 LNHNV, CDR2 YYDKDF (reference sequence). The CDR3 totals 15 residues. Here the CDR3 DNA reads TGTGCCACCAGCAGAATTCGGGACGGGGCGTACGAGCAGTACGTC. Translating gives CATSRIRDGAYEQYV.

This rearrangement joins TRBV19 to TRBJ1-5; D ambiguous. Germline V lookup: CDR1 LNHDA, CDR2 SQIVND (reference sequence). Trimming took 6 bases from V and 4 from J, leaving 7 bases between them. The CDR3 runs 12 residues. The CDR3 sequence: CASRLLNQPQHF. The CDR3 coding sequence is TGTGCCAGTAGGCTATTAAATCAGCCCCAGCATTTT.